The text below deals with one T cell receptor (beta chain). Original processing notes: Reference gene primers were amplified, and this amplification served to estimate nucleated cell counts. Here immunoSEQ multiplex PCR was the method, and the copy in TCRdb shows in-frame clones only, minus some. V, J and clone size are taken as reported in that table, and D and trimming were inferred from the DNA itself. The sample lists around 300,000 clones, about 88% occurring once. These data are taken from a study of blood T cell repertoires in COVID-19. Study overall: The United States, Italy and Spain supplied acute and convalescent COVID-19 samples.

Ages ranged from roughly 18 to 100 years, with residence in approximately 25 US areas. CDR3 length equals 15 residues. The germline V and J ends were trimmed by 4 bases and 0 bases, with 11 bases remaining between them. Germline V gives CDR1 SGDLS, CDR2 YYNGEE. The receptor comes from a woman in her 50s who had recovered from COVID-19. The chain joins TRBV9 to TRBJ1-5, with D tentatively TRBD1 (6 bases). The sequenced material came from PBMCs or T cells enriched from blood (not recorded which). The CDR3 protein is CASSPTGFSNQPQHF. Here the CDR3 DNA reads TGTGCCAGCAGCCCGACAGGTTTTAGCAATCAGCCCCAGCATTTT.